These 10 T cell receptor beta chains were all obtained from the same sample, sequenced in a study of regulatory T cells in long-lasting Graves disease. Time point described: persistent/refractory GD, antithyroid drugs over 5 years with positive TRAb. There was RNA extracted from PBMCs, and the TCR library was made from it. Building of the TCR beta libraries involved iRepertoire HTBI primers and Arm-PCR of CDR3 regions. TCRdb re-analysed the multiplex PCR reads in MiXCR, keeping a single row per CDR3 protein. The top ten clones hold more than 20% of a sample with approximately 400,000 distinct CDR3 sequences, 20% of them seen once. The sequenced sample was peripheral blood mononuclear cells (PBMCs), obtained when the disease was refractory, from a patient treated with antithyroid drugs. These receptors came from a female donor with Graves disease.

This clonotype came up many times. DNA of the CDR3: TGTGCCAGCAGTTTTTCGCAGGTTGGGGAGCAGTACTTC. Protein product: CASSFSQVGEQYF. This chain connects TRBV12-3 or TRBV12-4 to TRBJ2-7; D unclear. The ends were cut back, 3 bases at V and 7 bases at J, with 13 bases in the middle. CDR3 length equals 13 residues.

V and J are TRBV4-1 and TRBJ2-5; TRBD2 agrees at 9 bases. After removal of 1 base from V and 4 bases from J, the junction contained 7 bases not matched to a gene. The germline gives CDR1 MGHRA, CDR2 YSYEKL. The CDR3 sequence is 16 residues long. The CDR3 sequence: CASSQGVAGVGETQYF. The CDR3 DNA is TGCGCCAGCAGCCAAGGGGTAGCGGGAGTAGGAGAGACCCAGTACTTC.

The gene calls are TRBV4-3 and TRBJ1-2, with a possible D match to TRBD1 (5 bases). Germline V gene sequence: CDR1 LGHNA, CDR2 YSLEER. This CDR3 region has 15 residues. V lost 0 bases and J lost 3, with 11 bases in between. CDR3 residues: CASSQDPRGDYGYTF. CDR3 bases: TGCGCCAGCAGCCAAGATCCTCGGGGCGACTATGGCTACACCTTC.

At least ten counts were recorded for this clonotype. The V and J genes are TRBV29-1 and TRBJ2-5; D tentatively reads TRBD1 or TRBD2 (5 bases each). Trimming removed 4 bases from V and 13 bases from J, with 16 bases in between. This CDR3 is 11 amino acids long. Germline-derived CDR1 and CDR2 are SQVTM and ANQGSEA. CDR3 in DNA: TGCAGCGTTGCCCATTCGGGGCCCCGGTACTTC. This translates into CSVAHSGPRYF.

This clonotype was counted ten times or more. The chain is built from TRBV11-2 and TRBJ2-7, with 15 bases fitting TRBD2. CDR3 size: 17 residues. Germline V CDR1 and CDR2: SGHAT, FQNNGV. Trimming at V came to 1 base and at J to 4 bases, leaving 5 bases not matched to a gene. The CDR3 region is CASSLGGTSGRSYEQYF. The DNA for the CDR3 is TGTGCCAGCAGCTTAGGGGGGACTAGCGGGAGGTCTTACGAGCAGTACTTC.

This clonotype occurred many times. This chain connects TRBV10-3 to TRBJ1-1; perhaps TRBD1 as D (5 bases). This CDR3 region has 12 residues. CDR1 and CDR2 (germline): ENHRY, SYGVKD. V gave up 9 bases and J gave up 2 bases, with 10 bases separating them. CDR3 amino acids: CAMGTDNTEAFF. The CDR3 DNA reads as TGTGCCATGGGGACGGATAACACTGAAGCTTTCTTT.

This clonotype was found many times. The J gene is TRBJ2-2, the V gene TRBV12-3 or TRBV12-4, with 14 bases matching TRBD2. The V gene end was trimmed by 3 bases and the J gene end by 2 bases; junction bases not matched to a gene: 5. The CDR3 extends over 18 amino acids. The CDR3 DNA follows: TGTGCCAGCAGTTTCGCGGGACTAGCGGGAGCTAACACCGGGGAGCTGTTTTTT. Translation: CASSFAGLAGANTGELFF.

This clonotype has ten or more counts. The CDR3 nucleotides read TGCAGCGTTGGGCTAGCGGGAGGGCCTTTGCACGAGCAGTACTTC. Protein product: CSVGLAGGPLHEQYF. The chain is built from TRBV29-1 and TRBJ2-7; 12 nucleotides line up with TRBD2. Trimming cost V 4 bases and J 5 bases; bases outside gene matches: 9. This CDR3 comprises 15 residues. Germline CDR1 and CDR2: SQVTM and ANQGSEA.

Many counts were recorded for this clonotype. This rearrangement joins TRBV28 to TRBJ1-2; 8 positions agree with TRBD1. V was pared by 5 bases and J by 8 bases, with 25 bases of the junction left unmatched. Germline V gene data show CDR1 as MDHEN and CDR2 as SYDVKM. The CDR3 totals 19 residues. The CDR3 DNA reads TGTGCCAGCAGTCCGGTCCTTGGACAGGGTGGACGGGCAGGGGCCGGCTACACCTTC. Encoded protein: CASSPVLGQGGRAGAGYTF.

This chain joins TRBV20-1 and TRBJ1-5; 7 bases match TRBD1. The V gene's germline CDR1 is DFQATT and CDR2 SNEGSKA (reference sequence). This CDR3 has 13 amino acids. The V segment lost 5 bases and the J segment 6 bases; nucleotides outside the gene matches: 7. CDR3 bases: TGCAGTGCTGTTCTAGGGGGCGGTCAGCCCCAGCATTTT. Translating it yields CSAVLGGGQPQHF.